This TCR beta chain was sequenced for a study of T cell repertoires in cytomegalovirus infection. At the level of the study: TCR beta signatures that were public indicated CMV infection and matching HLA type.

V dropped 6 bases and J dropped 6 bases, with 15 bases sitting between them. There are 13 residues in the CDR3. CDR1 KGHSH and CDR2 LQKENI come from the germline V gene. TCRdb fed the reads into MiXCR, producing one record per CDR3 protein. The sample consists of nearly 700,000 distinct CDR3 sequences, 30% to 35% of them appearing once. Note on this clonotype: Its antigen remains unknown.

Findings and limits, study-wide: Carriers of CMV and the relevant HLA type were discriminated by public TCR beta frequency.

The sample in question was cultured PBMCs, obtained from culture after CMV antigen stimulation. The genes are TRBV18 and TRBJ2-7; maybe TRBD2 (6 bases). The TCR comes from a human donor in good health (CMV status not recorded). Some clones in this sample may be carry-over from other donors' samples. This chain's CDR3 is CASSPGLSSEQYF. CDR3 sequence (DNA): TGTGCCAGCTCCCCGGGACTTTCTTCCGAGCAGTACTTC.